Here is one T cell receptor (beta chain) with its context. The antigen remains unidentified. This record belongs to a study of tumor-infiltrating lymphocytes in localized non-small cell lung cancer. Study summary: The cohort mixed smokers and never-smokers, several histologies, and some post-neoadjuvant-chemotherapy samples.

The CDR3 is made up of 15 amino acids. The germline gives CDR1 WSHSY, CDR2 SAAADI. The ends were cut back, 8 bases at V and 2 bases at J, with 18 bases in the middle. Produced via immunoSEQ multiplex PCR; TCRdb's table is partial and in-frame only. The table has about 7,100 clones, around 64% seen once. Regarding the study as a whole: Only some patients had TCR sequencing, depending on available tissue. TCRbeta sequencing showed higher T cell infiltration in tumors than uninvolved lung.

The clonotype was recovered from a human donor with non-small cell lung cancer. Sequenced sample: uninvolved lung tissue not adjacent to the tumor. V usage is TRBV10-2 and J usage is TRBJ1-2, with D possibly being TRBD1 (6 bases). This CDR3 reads CASARRAGANYGYTF. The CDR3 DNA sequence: TGCGCCAGCGCTAGAAGGGCAGGGGCGAACTATGGCTACACCTTC.